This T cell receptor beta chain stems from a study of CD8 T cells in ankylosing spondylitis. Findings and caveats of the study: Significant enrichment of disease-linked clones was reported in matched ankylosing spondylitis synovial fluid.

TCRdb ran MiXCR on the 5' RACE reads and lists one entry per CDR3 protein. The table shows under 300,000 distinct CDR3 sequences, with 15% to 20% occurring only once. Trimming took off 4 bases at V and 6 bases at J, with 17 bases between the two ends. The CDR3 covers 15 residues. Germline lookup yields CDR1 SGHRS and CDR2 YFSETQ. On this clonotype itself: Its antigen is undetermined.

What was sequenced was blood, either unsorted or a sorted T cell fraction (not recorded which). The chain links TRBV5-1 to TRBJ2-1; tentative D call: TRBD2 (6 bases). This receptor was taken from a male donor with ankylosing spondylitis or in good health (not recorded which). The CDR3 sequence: CASSDTRPTSNEQFF. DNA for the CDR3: TGCGCCAGCAGCGATACACGACCGACTAGCAATGAGCAGTTCTTC.